This passage covers 8 T cell receptor beta chains from one sample sequenced in a study of blood T cell repertoires in COVID-19. The method was immunoSEQ multiplex PCR; TCRdb's version includes in-frame clones alone and lacks a portion of them. The profile shows 540,000 or so clones, roughly nine tenths of them singletons. Material for sequencing was peripheral blood. Receptors were obtained from a woman between 45 and 60 years old with COVID-19, enrolled during active disease.

The rearrangement joins TRBV6-5 to TRBJ2-3; D may be TRBD2 (6 bases). V was trimmed by 0 bases and J by 2 bases, leaving 12 bases between them. The CDR3 contains 16 residues. Germline V gene lookup returns CDR1 MNHEY and CDR2 SVGAGI. The chain's CDR3 is CASSYSRGALTDTQYF. The DNA of the CDR3 is TGTGCCAGCAGTTACTCCCGCGGGGCACTCACAGATACGCAGTATTTT.

This rearrangement joins TRBV3-1 (or the pseudogene TRBV3-2) to TRBJ2-1; 7 bases align to TRBD1. Looked up from germline, CDR1 is LGHDT and CDR2 is YNNKEL (reference sequence). The CDR3 extends over 17 amino acids. Trimming removed 0 bases from V and 9 bases from J; junction bases left unmatched: 14. CDR3 sequence reads: CASSQDSETGLRGEQFF. CDR3 nucleotides: TGTGCCAGCAGCCAAGATAGTGAGACAGGGCTTAGGGGTGAGCAGTTCTTC.

The chain employs TRBV11-3 and TRBJ2-3; 13 bases map to TRBD2. J lost 0 bases, V lost 3 bases, and 6 bases had no gene match. The CDR3 has 18 residues. Germline V gene lookup returns CDR1 SGHNT and CDR2 YENEEA. The CDR3 is CASSLGTTSGGSTDTQYF. The CDR3 coding sequence is TGTGCCAGCAGCTTGGGTACGACTAGCGGGGGGAGCACAGATACGCAGTATTTT.

Comment on this clone: The sample holds other DNA sequences that translate to the same CDR3. The rearrangement joins TRBV18 to TRBJ1-4; 7 bases line up with TRBD1. There are 15 residues in the CDR3. The germline gives CDR1 KGHSH, CDR2 LQKENI. With 3 bases clipped from V and 1 base from J, the junction kept 2 bases outside the gene matches. CDR3 in amino acids: CASSPRQGTNEKLFF. As DNA, the CDR3 is TGTGCCAGCTCACCCCGACAGGGAACTAATGAAAAACTGTTTTTT.

The chain recombines TRBV28 with TRBJ1-2; TRBD1 agrees at 9 bases. CDR3 size: 15 residues. J was trimmed by 2 bases and V by 5 bases; bases with no gene match: 6. Per germline, CDR1 MDHEN and CDR2 SYDVKM. CDR3 protein: CASSLWDRDNYGYTF. CDR3 DNA: TGTGCCAGCAGTCTCTGGGACAGGGACAACTATGGCTACACCTTC.

V usage is TRBV5-5 and J usage is TRBJ2-7; D may be TRBD1 (5 bases). The CDR3 runs 14 residues. V shed 3 bases and J shed 5 bases, with 15 bases lying between them. Germline CDR1 is SGHKS and CDR2 is YYEKEE (reference sequence). The CDR3 loop is CASSYRGRANEQYF. The DNA of the CDR3 is TGTGCCAGCAGCTACCGCGGCAGGGCTAACGAGCAGTACTTC.

V usage is TRBV6-2 or TRBV6-3 and J usage is TRBJ1-1; D is uncertain. V dropped 2 bases and J dropped 5 bases, with 9 bases sitting between them. This CDR3 region has 13 residues. Germline V lookup: CDR1 MNHEY, CDR2 SVGEGT. CDR3 protein: CASSYHGGTEAFF. DNA of the CDR3: TGTGCCAGCAGTTACCATGGAGGGACTGAAGCTTTCTTT.

The V and J genes are TRBV30 and TRBJ1-4; a possible D gene is TRBD1 (6 bases). The CDR3 runs 14 residues. V gave up 0 bases and J gave up 8 bases, with 13 bases separating them. The V gene's germline CDR1 is GTSNPN and CDR2 SVGIG (reference sequence). The DNA of the CDR3 is TGTGCCTGGAGTGTAGGGGGGGCGAGGGAAAAACTGTTTTTT. This encodes CAWSVGGAREKLFF.